The present TCR beta chain was sequenced within a study of blood T cell repertoires in COVID-19. Study context: Whether acute or convalescent, the COVID-19 samples came from the United States, Italy and Spain.

The CDR3 is made up of 14 amino acids. V lost 5 bases to trimming and J lost 2 bases; unmatched junction nucleotides: 3. Per the germline V gene, CDR1 is MNHNY and CDR2 is SVGAGI (reference sequence). Measured with immunoSEQ multiplex PCR; TCRdb has only the in-frame clones, and not every one. This sample has some 110,000 clones, with about 89% found just once. This TCR was recovered from a human donor in a cohort sampled during active COVID-19. The chain carries TRBV6-6 and TRBJ1-5, with 7 nucleotides matching TRBD1. Sequencing input: peripheral blood. CDR3 in amino acids: CASSRDSGNQPQHF. DNA of the CDR3: TGTGCCAGCAGTCGGGACAGCGGCAATCAGCCCCAGCATTTT.